One sample yielded the 20 T cell receptor beta chains listed below, sequenced in a study of T cells after yellow fever vaccination. TCRdb re-called the 5' RACE reads through MiXCR, storing one row per CDR3 protein. The table has some 240,000 distinct CDR3 sequences, 3.2% seen once. The sample consisted of CD4+ T cells sorted from PBMCs, taken 10 days after the yellow fever booster vaccination. The receptors originated from a man aged 18 to 30 who received the YFV17D yellow fever vaccine.

This clonotype was observed a handful of times. The V and J genes are TRBV20-1 and TRBJ2-3; D tentatively reads TRBD1 or TRBD2 (5 bases each). Trimming shortened V by 5 bases and J by 2 bases, and 8 bases separated the two germline ends. The germline V gene has CDR1 DFQATT and CDR2 SNEGSKA (reference sequence). The CDR3 totals 12 residues. The CDR3, as DNA: TGCAGTGCTGGGGACCCCACAGATACGCAGTATTTT. Translating gives CSAGDPTDTQYF.

This clonotype has more than one count but fewer than ten. The CDR3 DNA reads as TGTGCCAGCAGCCCAGAAGAGCCTGGGGCCAACGTCCTGACTTTC. Protein: CASSPEEPGANVLTF. The rearrangement links TRBV6-5 to TRBJ2-6; no firm D call. The CDR3 contains 15 residues. V lost 6 bases to trimming and J lost 2 bases, with 11 bases between them. Germline CDR1 is MNHEY and CDR2 is SVGAGI.

At least ten counts were recorded for this clonotype. J is TRBJ1-6 and V is TRBV28; 9 bases fit TRBD1. V gave up 3 bases and J gave up 7 bases; unmatched junction bases: 4. The CDR3 is made up of 15 amino acids. Germline loops: CDR1 MDHEN, CDR2 SYDVKM. The CDR3: CASSFPGQGNSPLHF. DNA for the CDR3: TGTGCCAGCAGTTTTCCGGGACAGGGAAATTCACCCCTCCACTTT.

This clonotype was recorded many times. V usage is TRBV12-3 or TRBV12-4 and J usage is TRBJ1-5; D unresolved. V gave up 5 bases and J gave up 4 bases, with 9 bases separating them. The CDR3 spans 13 residues. For the CDR3, the DNA is TGTGCCAGCAGTGGACCGAGTAATCAGCCCCAGCATTTT. Protein sequence: CASSGPSNQPQHF.

This clonotype was recorded at least ten times. The V call is TRBV7-8, the J call TRBJ1-1; no definite D call. Trimming removed 4 bases from V and 7 bases from J, with 13 bases in between. Germline V CDR1 and CDR2: SGHVS, FQNEAQ. This CDR3 spans 13 amino acids. The CDR3 DNA reads TGTGCCAGCAGCTCCCCCCGAGGGCTTGAAGCTTTCTTT. This encodes CASSSPRGLEAFF.

This sequence joins TRBV24-1 and TRBJ2-3; perhaps TRBD1 as D (6 bases). The CDR3 has 14 amino acids. The germline V gene has CDR1 KGHDR and CDR2 SFDVKD. The V gene lost 6 bases and the J gene lost 0 bases, with 9 bases spanning the gap. CDR3 in amino acids: CATSQDSSTDTQYF. The CDR3 nucleotides read TGTGCCACCAGTCAGGACAGCAGCACAGATACGCAGTATTTT.

This clonotype was seen repeatedly, ten times or more. The CDR3 nucleotides are TGCGCCAGCAGCCCCCCGGAGGGCTATGGCTACACCTTC. It translates to CASSPPEGYGYTF. The chain carries TRBV5-1 and TRBJ1-2; D is unresolved. Germline CDR1 is SGHRS and CDR2 is YFSETQ. V was pared by 4 bases and J by 4 bases, with 11 bases between. This CDR3 spans 13 amino acids.

This clonotype was picked up many times. The CDR3 sequence: CASSSGADQGYGYTF. CDR3 coding DNA: TGTGCCAGCAGTTCCGGGGCCGACCAGGGGTATGGCTACACCTTC. The V call is TRBV28, the J call TRBJ1-2; D may be TRBD1 (6 bases). CDR3 length: 15 residues. Per germline, CDR1 MDHEN and CDR2 SYDVKM. The V gene lost 4 bases and the J gene lost 5 bases, with 17 bases spanning the gap.

The table lists this clonotype with many counts. The chain employs TRBV7-9 and TRBJ1-2, with 7 bases aligning to TRBD1. The germline V gene encodes CDR1 SEHNR and CDR2 FQNEAQ (reference sequence). The CDR3 length is 14 residues. V lost 2 bases, J lost 7 bases, and 7 bases stayed unmatched. The DNA for the CDR3 is TGTGCCAGCAGCTTACCCGACAGGGAAGGTGGCTACACCTTC. Residues: CASSLPDREGGYTF.

In this sample, this clonotype turned up a few times. The chain uses TRBV12-3 or TRBV12-4 and TRBJ1-1; TRBD1 agrees at 7 bases. The CDR3 is 16 residues long. V shed 5 bases and J 0 bases; nucleotides not matched to a gene: 9. The CDR3 region has the DNA TGTGCCAGCAGTCCGCAGGGGGTTCTCTTGAACACTGAAGCTTTCTTT. Translating gives CASSPQGVLLNTEAFF.

This clonotype was recorded a few times. The chain has TRBV6-5 and TRBJ1-3; D is perhaps TRBD1 (6 bases). V lost 7 bases to trimming and J lost 0 bases, with 19 bases between them. The CDR3 covers 17 residues. In germline, CDR1 is MNHEY, CDR2 SVGAGI. The CDR3 sequence is CASTQRAGATSGNTIYF. The CDR3 region has the DNA TGTGCCAGCACCCAGAGGGCAGGGGCTACCTCTGGAAACACCATATATTTT.

The J gene is TRBJ2-1, the V gene TRBV3-1, with a possible D match to TRBD1 (5 bases). Germline CDR1 reads LGHDT; CDR2 reads YNNKEL (reference sequence). The CDR3 extends over 14 amino acids. V lost 3 bases and J 6 bases, leaving 12 bases between the germline ends. The CDR3 coding sequence is TGTGCCAGCAGCCATCTAGGGGTTGGCAATGAGCAGTTCTTC. Its translation: CASSHLGVGNEQFF.

The chain employs TRBV12-3 or TRBV12-4 and TRBJ1-4, with 8 bases fitting TRBD1. The CDR3 is 14 residues long. V lost 4 bases to trimming and J lost 8 bases; unmatched junction nucleotides: 6. CDR3 sequence: CASSSGQGPEKLFF. The CDR3 coding sequence is TGTGCCAGCAGTTCCGGACAGGGTCCGGAAAAACTGTTTTTT.

The rearrangement uses TRBV5-1 and TRBJ1-2; D is ambiguous. Trimming stripped 0 bases from V and 2 bases from J, with 8 bases between. Germline loops: CDR1 SGHRS, CDR2 YFSETQ. CDR3 length equals 14 residues. CDR3 DNA: TGCGCCAGCAGCTTGGCCCGACGAAACTATGGCTACACCTTC. This translates into CASSLARRNYGYTF.

This rearrangement joins TRBV7-9 to TRBJ2-5, with 10 bases aligning to TRBD2. Unmatched junction bases numbered 5, after V lost 4 bases and J lost 3 bases. The CDR3 runs to 15 residues. Germline V gives CDR1 SEHNR, CDR2 FQNEAQ (reference sequence). The CDR3 here is CASSSWTSGEETQYF. Written as DNA, the CDR3 is TGTGCCAGCAGCTCCTGGACTAGCGGAGAAGAGACCCAGTACTTC.

This clonotype turned up a few times. In nucleotides, the CDR3 is TGTGCCAGCAGCCCAAGACAGGGCCGAGAAAAACTGTTTTTT. Its translation is CASSPRQGREKLFF. The rearrangement uses TRBV7-2 and TRBJ1-4; 7 nucleotides line up with TRBD1. CDR1 is SGHTA, CDR2 FQGNSA, per germline. CDR3 length: 14 amino acids. Trimming removed 5 bases from V and 8 bases from J; junction bases left unmatched: 8.

This clonotype appeared a few times. The chain has TRBV6-2 or TRBV6-3 and TRBJ2-1, with unresolved D. CDR1 is MNHEY, CDR2 SVGEGT, per germline. The CDR3 contains 14 residues. V gave up 3 bases and J gave up 7 bases, with 13 bases separating them. The CDR3 region has the DNA TGTGCCAGCAGTTATAGTCCTGAAGGAAATGAGCAGTTCTTC. It translates to CASSYSPEGNEQFF.

This clonotype showed up many times. The gene calls are TRBV6-1 and TRBJ1-6, with TRBD1 matching over 10 bases. Trimming removed 5 bases from V and 7 bases from J; junction bases left unmatched: 8. CDR3 length: 16 amino acids. Germline CDR1 and CDR2: MNHNS and SASEGT. CDR3 sequence reads: CASSSGQGSVNSPLHF. The CDR3 bases are TGTGCCAGCAGTTCGGGACAGGGGTCCGTGAATTCACCCCTCCACTTT.

This clonotype was seen more than once but under ten times. The V gene is TRBV5-6, the J gene TRBJ2-5, with D tentatively TRBD2 (6 bases). This CDR3 region has 13 residues. The germline V gene has CDR1 SGHDT and CDR2 YYEEEE. V was shortened by 4 bases and J by 5 bases, with 12 bases between the two germline ends. The CDR3 region is CASSRVEGETQYF. CDR3 nucleotide sequence: TGTGCCAGCAGCCGGGTGGAGGGGGAGACCCAGTACTTC.

This clonotype was recorded many times. The CDR3 nucleotides read TGTGCCAGCAGTTCCATTTCCTGGCGGCTGGCTCCCTACGAGCAGTACTTC. This sequence encodes CASSSISWRLAPYEQYF. This chain joins TRBV12-3 or TRBV12-4 and TRBJ2-7, with unresolved D. V shed 4 bases and J shed 2 bases, with 21 bases lying between them. The CDR3 consists of 17 residues.